These T cell receptor beta chains were read from a single sample in a study of shared clonotypes between healthy human individuals. The table came from immunoSEQ multiplex PCR; TCRdb's copy has only in-frame clones and leaves some out. The table shows millions of clones, with about 92% occurring only once. Sequenced: naive CD4+ T cells sorted from blood. The receptors here all came from a man aged 18 to 30 in good health. The CDR3 runs from the conserved cysteine through the conserved F or W. The D gene is left open where the match is weak. Size is stated for part of the rows, as once, few or many counts, or as a class when the clone is expanded.

d_gene	abundance	v_gene	j_gene	CDR3aa	CDR3nt
.	.	TRBV5-8	TRBJ2-2	CASSRAGTVNTGELFF	TGTGCCAGCAGCAGGGCCGGGACGGTTAACACCGGGGAGCTGTTTTTT
.	.	TRBV10-1	TRBJ2-5	CASSTYQYF	TGCGCCAGCAGTACATACCAGTACTTC
.	.	TRBV30	TRBJ2-7	CAWSAGGTAYEQYF	TGTGCCTGGAGTGCCGGGGGAACTGCCTACGAGCAGTACTTC
.	.	TRBV6-5	TRBJ2-2	CASSPRGRGTGELFF	TGTGCCAGCTCACCGAGGGGACGGGGCACCGGGGAGCTGTTTTTT
TRBD1	.	TRBV6-5	TRBJ2-7	CASSSRQGANEQYF	TGTGCCAGCAGTTCTCGACAGGGGGCAAACGAGCAGTACTTC
TRBD2	once	TRBV11-2	TRBJ2-7	CASSPSGYEQYF	TGTGCCAGCAGTCCTAGCGGCTACGAGCAGTACTTC
TRBD2	once	TRBV5-4	TRBJ2-1	CASSLGTSGSYNEQFF	TGTGCCAGCAGCTTGGGGACTAGCGGGAGTTACAATGAGCAGTTCTTC
TRBD2	once	TRBV11-2	TRBJ2-7	CASSLNPSGTYEQYF	TGTGCCAGCAGCTTAAATCCTAGCGGCACCTACGAGCAGTACTTC
.	once	TRBV30	TRBJ1-2	CAWSVPIWGIYGYTF	TGTGCCTGGAGTGTACCGATATGGGGAATCTATGGCTACACCTTC
TRBD1	few	TRBV2	TRBJ1-1	CASSAGQYMNTEAFF	TGTGCCAGCAGTGCGGGACAGTACATGAACACTGAAGCTTTCTTT
TRBD1	.	TRBV6-6	TRBJ2-7	CASSTTGQGASYEQYF	TGTGCCAGCAGTACCACCGGACAGGGGGCCTCTTACGAGCAGTACTTC
.	.	TRBV19	TRBJ2-2	CASSVGGRELFF	TGTGCCAGTAGCGTGGGAGGCCGGGAGCTGTTTTTT
TRBD1	once	TRBV5-4	TRBJ2-5	CASSVQGAQETQYF	TGTGCCAGCAGCGTCCAGGGGGCCCAAGAGACCCAGTACTTC
TRBD1	.	TRBV27	TRBJ2-2	CASSLLQGVNTGELFF	TGTGCCAGCAGTTTGTTACAGGGGGTTAACACCGGGGAGCTGTTTTTT
TRBD1	.	TRBV5-4	TRBJ1-3	CASSLVGQLSSGNTIYF	TGTGCCAGCAGCTTGGTGGGACAGTTAAGCTCTGGAAACACCATATATTTT
.	.	TRBV6-6	TRBJ2-5	CASSYSINTETQYF	TGTGCCAGCAGTTACTCGATAAATACGGAGACCCAGTACTTC
.	few	TRBV7-9	TRBJ2-6	CASGGSGANVLTF	TGTGCCAGTGGGGGCTCTGGGGCCAACGTCCTGACTTTC
TRBD2	.	TRBV7-9	TRBJ2-3	CASSGLAGVGADTQYF	TGTGCCAGCAGCGGGTTAGCGGGAGTAGGAGCAGATACGCAGTATTTT
.	.	TRBV5-1	TRBJ2-7	CASSLGLEQYF	TGCGCCAGCAGCTTGGGGTTGGAGCAGTACTTC
TRBD2	.	TRBV28	TRBJ2-1	CASRIYLAGGPHNEQFF	TGTGCCAGCAGGATTTATTTAGCGGGGGGACCGCACAATGAGCAGTTCTTC
TRBD2	.	TRBV5-6	TRBJ2-1	CASSGLAGANNEQFF	TGTGCCAGCAGCGGACTAGCGGGAGCAAACAATGAGCAGTTCTTC
.	.	TRBV19	TRBJ1-2	CASSDGEGRRDTF	TGTGCGAGTAGTGACGGGGAGGGGCGACGCGACACCTTC
TRBD1	.	TRBV30	TRBJ1-1	CVGGPPNTEAFF	TGTGTAGGGGGCCCACCGAACACTGAAGCTTTCTTT
.	once	TRBV7-9	TRBJ1-6	CASSGNRGSYNSPLHF	TGTGCCAGCAGTGGTAACCGGGGCTCCTATAATTCACCCCTCCACTTT
TRBD1	.	TRBV6-6	TRBJ1-2	CASSQRQGAGYTF	TGTGCCAGCAGTCAGAGACAGGGGGCTGGCTACACCTTC
.	once	TRBV6-5	TRBJ1-2	CASSPPWGVGGYTF	TGTGCCAGCAGTCCACCCTGGGGGGTGGGTGGCTACACCTTC
.	few	TRBV18	TRBJ2-2	CASSPAVASTGELFF	TGTGCCAGCTCACCAGCAGTAGCGAGCACCGGGGAGCTGTTTTTT
.	.	TRBV30	TRBJ2-2	CAWNPPGLEGSRAGELFF	TGTGCCTGGAATCCGCCCGGGCTAGAGGGGTCAAGGGCCGGGGAGCTGTTTTTT
TRBD1	.	TRBV6-5	TRBJ2-7	CASSYRQGVSYEQYF	TGTGCCAGCAGTTACAGGCAGGGGGTCTCCTACGAGCAGTACTTC
.	few	TRBV5-1	TRBJ1-5	CASSLEGAKGQPQHF	TGCGCCAGCAGCTTGGAAGGGGCCAAGGGACAGCCCCAGCATTTT
.	few	TRBV5-5	TRBJ1-1	CASRAGVNTEAFF	TGTGCCAGCCGAGCGGGGGTGAACACTGAAGCTTTCTTT
.	.	TRBV5-8	TRBJ2-2	CASSSQGGTGELFF	TGTGCCAGCAGCTCCCAGGGGGGCACCGGGGAGCTGTTTTTT
TRBD1	.	TRBV6-6	TRBJ2-1	CASRAGQDRNEQFF	TGTGCCAGCAGAGCCGGACAGGACCGCAATGAGCAGTTCTTC
.	.	TRBV11-2	TRBJ2-2	CASSLDPRRRRVNTGELFF	TGTGCCAGCAGCTTAGATCCGCGGCGGAGGCGTGTGAACACCGGGGAGCTGTTTTTT
TRBD1	.	TRBV6-1	TRBJ2-2	CASSDPGTDVDRELFF	TGTGCCAGCAGTGACCCCGGGACAGATGTAGACCGGGAGCTGTTTTTT
.	once	TRBV2	TRBJ1-4	CASKLGGEKLFF	TGTGCCAGCAAGCTAGGTGGGGAAAAACTGTTTTTT
.	.	TRBV9	TRBJ1-1	CASSAAAQGEAFF	TGTGCCAGCAGCGCCGCGGCGCAGGGAGAAGCTTTCTTT
.	.	TRBV7-9	TRBJ1-1	CASTGGGKDTEAFF	TGTGCCAGCACCGGAGGCGGTAAAGACACTGAAGCTTTCTTT
TRBD1	.	TRBV18	TRBJ2-7	CASSGQGRYEQYF	TGTGCCAGCTCAGGACAGGGGCGCTACGAGCAGTACTTC
TRBD1	.	TRBV28	TRBJ2-5	CASSQGTGGKETQYF	TGTGCCAGCAGCCAAGGGACAGGGGGTAAGGAGACCCAGTACTTC
TRBD1	.	TRBV28	TRBJ1-2	CASSLSYATGAYGYTF	TGTGCCAGCAGTTTATCCTACGCGACAGGGGCTTATGGCTACACCTTC
.	.	TRBV6-5	TRBJ1-1	CASRDRRETEAFF	TGTGCCAGCAGGGACCGCAGGGAAACTGAAGCTTTCTTT